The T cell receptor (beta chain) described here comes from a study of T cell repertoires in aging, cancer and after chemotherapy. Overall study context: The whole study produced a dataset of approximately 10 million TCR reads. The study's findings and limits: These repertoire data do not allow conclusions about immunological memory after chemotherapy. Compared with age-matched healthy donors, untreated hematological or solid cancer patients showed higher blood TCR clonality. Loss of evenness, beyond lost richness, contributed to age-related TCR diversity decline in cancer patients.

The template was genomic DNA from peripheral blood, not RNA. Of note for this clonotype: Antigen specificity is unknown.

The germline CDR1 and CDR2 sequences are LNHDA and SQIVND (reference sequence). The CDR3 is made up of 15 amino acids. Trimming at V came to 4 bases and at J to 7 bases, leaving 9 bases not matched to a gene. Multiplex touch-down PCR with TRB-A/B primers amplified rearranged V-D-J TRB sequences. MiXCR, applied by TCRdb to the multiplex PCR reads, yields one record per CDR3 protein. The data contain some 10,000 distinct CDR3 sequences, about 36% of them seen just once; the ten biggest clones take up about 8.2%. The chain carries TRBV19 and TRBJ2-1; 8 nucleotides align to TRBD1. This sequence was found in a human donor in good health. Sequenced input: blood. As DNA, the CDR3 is TGTGCCAGTAGTACTGACAGGGGATTAGTAAATGAGCAGTTCTTC. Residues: CASSTDRGLVNEQFF.